Below are 23 T cell receptor beta chains sequenced from a single sample in a study of blood T cells in healthy people across ages. Primers used in a second PCR of roughly 6 to 12 cycles were a sample-barcoded 5' primer and a J-beta primer mix. TCRdb recomputed calls from the 5' RACE reads with MiXCR, one row per CDR3 protein. The data hold some 1.5 million distinct CDR3 sequences, with roughly 27% observed a single time. Sequences were obtained from blood. The receptors shown here come from a woman in her thirties in good health.

The CDR3 region has the DNA TGTGCCACCAGTGATGGAGGGGCGCGACTTGGCACAGATACGCAGTATTTT. It translates to CATSDGGARLGTDTQYF. The rearrangement joins TRBV24-1 to TRBJ2-3, with D tentatively TRBD2 (6 bases). The CDR3 sequence is 17 residues long. Trimming removed 3 bases at V and 1 base at J, with 16 bases between. Germline V gene sequence: CDR1 KGHDR, CDR2 SFDVKD.

The CDR3 nucleotides read TGCGCCAGCAGCCCTACCGGGACAGGGGGACAAGAGACCCAGTACTTC. It yields the protein CASSPTGTGGQETQYF. The rearrangement joins TRBV5-1 to TRBJ2-5; 11 bases agree with TRBD1. CDR1 SGHRS and CDR2 YFSETQ come from the germline V gene. Trimming took 4 bases from V and 2 from J; bases not matched to a gene: 7. This CDR3 has 16 residues.

The genes are TRBV20-1 and TRBJ2-4; possibly TRBD2 for D (7 bases). Germline V gene data show CDR1 as DFQATT and CDR2 as SNEGSKA (reference sequence). V lost 0 bases, J lost 15 bases, and 12 bases lay in between. The CDR3 has 11 amino acids. The CDR3 reads CSARDHREGYF. The CDR3 DNA is TGCAGTGCTAGAGACCACAGGGAGGGGTACTTC.

This chain links TRBV7-2 with TRBJ2-5, with TRBD2 matching over 8 bases. The tail of the sequence fits TRBJ2-7 better, so the J call may be wrong. The CDR3 covers 14 residues. CDR1 is SGHTA and CDR2 is FQGNSA in the germline V gene. The CDR3 coding sequence is TGTGCCAGCAGCCCGGCGGGGGGCTGGGGCGAGCAGTACTTC. This gives the protein CASSPAGGWGEQYF.

In this sample, this clonotype turned up many times. The V call is TRBV6-4, the J call TRBJ2-3, with D possibly TRBD2 on 6 matching bases. Trimming cost V 2 bases and J 4 bases, with 10 bases left between them. This CDR3 is built from 14 residues. Germline loops: CDR1 MRHNA, CDR2 SNTAGT. The CDR3 here is CASSDAGMADTQYF. The CDR3 DNA reads TGTGCCAGCAGTGACGCGGGGATGGCAGATACGCAGTATTTT.

The CDR3 DNA reads TGCGCCAGCAGCGGGGGTACAGGGACTAACACCGGGGAGCTGTTTTTT. Amino acids: CASSGGTGTNTGELFF. The gene calls are TRBV10-1 and TRBJ2-2; the D call may be TRBD1 or TRBD2 (6 bases each). Per germline, CDR1 WNHNN and CDR2 SYGVQD (reference sequence). The germline V and J ends were trimmed by 6 bases and 2 bases, with 16 bases remaining between them. This CDR3 is 16 amino acids long.

The chain is built from TRBV7-9 and TRBJ1-1; a weak D match, TRBD1 (5 bases). The CDR3 spans 17 residues. Germline CDR1 SEHNR, CDR2 FQNEAQ (reference sequence). V lost 4 bases, J lost 1 base, and 19 bases lay in between. CDR3 sequence (DNA): TGTGCCAGCAGCTCAATGGGGTTTCACGGGGCGAACACTGAAGCTTTCTTT. It yields the protein CASSSMGFHGANTEAFF.

The gene calls are TRBV3-1 and TRBJ2-3; D ambiguous. V was trimmed by 2 bases and J by 3 bases, leaving 6 bases between them. From germline, CDR1 is LGHDT and CDR2 YNNKEL (reference sequence). CDR3 length equals 13 residues. CDR3: CASSQSHTDTQYF. DNA for the CDR3: TGTGCCAGCAGCCAATCCCATACAGATACGCAGTATTTT.

This clonotype has at least ten counts. The rearrangement joins TRBV6-2 or TRBV6-3 to TRBJ2-7; 10 nucleotides line up with TRBD2. Germline CDR1 and CDR2: MNHEY and SVGEGT. This CDR3 comprises 15 residues. J lost 3 bases, V lost 7 bases, and 9 bases had no gene match. The CDR3 reads CASILLAGPYYEQYF. The CDR3 DNA reads TGTGCCAGCATCCTACTAGCGGGACCGTACTACGAGCAGTACTTC.

The chain combines TRBV29-1 with TRBJ1-1; D gene unclear. Germline CDR1 is SQVTM and CDR2 is ANQGSEA. V was trimmed by 4 bases and J by 1 base, leaving 7 bases between them. The CDR3 consists of 12 residues. CDR3 sequence: CSVVLGNTEAFF. For the CDR3, the DNA is TGCAGCGTTGTCCTGGGGAACACTGAAGCTTTCTTT.

V is TRBV5-6 and J is TRBJ1-4; weak D call: TRBD1 (5 bases). Germline V gene lookup returns CDR1 SGHDT and CDR2 YYEEEE. V lost 6 bases to trimming and J lost 0 bases, with 15 bases between them. The CDR3 runs 16 residues. CDR3 region: CASTSGAEATNEKLFF. The CDR3 DNA reads TGTGCCAGCACCTCTGGGGCCGAAGCAACTAATGAAAAACTGTTTTTT.

This clonotype was seen a handful of times. V usage is TRBV18 and J usage is TRBJ2-7; D is unclear. The CDR3 has 15 amino acids. The germline V and J ends were trimmed by 0 bases and 1 base, with 10 bases remaining between them. Per the germline V gene, CDR1 is KGHSH and CDR2 is LQKENI. The DNA of the CDR3 is TGTGCCAGCTCACCACCCTCCAGGTTTTCCTACGAGCAGTACTTC. It specifies CASSPPSRFSYEQYF.

This clonotype was recorded at least ten times. The DNA for the CDR3 is TGTGCCACGATCTGGCGCCCCGTCGCCGATCAGTACTTC. It translates to CATIWRPVADQYF. The chain combines TRBV7-3 with TRBJ2-7; D gene uncertain. Germline V lookup: CDR1 SGHTA, CDR2 FQGTGA. Trimming removed 10 bases at V and 10 bases at J, with 23 bases between. The CDR3 covers 13 residues.

This chain connects TRBV29-1 to TRBJ1-1, with a possible D match to TRBD1 (5 bases). The germline V and J ends were trimmed by 7 bases and 4 bases, with 19 bases remaining between them. This CDR3 comprises 14 residues. Germline V gene lookup returns CDR1 SQVTM and CDR2 ANQGSEA. This chain's CDR3 is CSGSRAGLRTEAFF. The CDR3 DNA reads as TGCAGCGGTTCACGAGCAGGGTTGCGCACTGAAGCTTTCTTT.

The CDR3 loop reads CSAQLSEETQYF. Here the CDR3 DNA reads TGCAGTGCTCAGCTCTCGGAAGAGACCCAGTACTTC. The chain has TRBV20-1 and TRBJ2-5; D not resolved. This CDR3 contains 12 residues. V was cut by 5 bases and J by 3 bases, with 10 bases left in between. Germline assignment: CDR1 DFQATT and CDR2 SNEGSKA (reference sequence).

This chain connects TRBV6-6 to TRBJ2-7; 7 positions match TRBD1. The CDR3 totals 13 residues. Unmatched junction bases numbered 3, after V lost 2 bases and J lost 5 bases. Germline CDR1 MNHNY, CDR2 SVGAGI (reference sequence). CDR3 coding DNA: TGTGCCAGCAGTTACGACAGGGTCCACGAGCAGTACTTC. Its translation: CASSYDRVHEQYF.

The chain couples TRBV29-1 to TRBJ2-2; a weak D match, TRBD2 (6 bases). Germline CDR1 SQVTM, CDR2 ANQGSEA. This CDR3 has 14 amino acids. Trimming left V 6 bases short and J 8 bases short, with 19 bases between. The CDR3 spells CSVPAPGLTGELFF. The CDR3 DNA reads as TGCAGCGTCCCAGCCCCGGGACTTACTGGGGAGCTGTTTTTT.

This clonotype appeared many times. The chain links TRBV29-1 to TRBJ2-5; TRBD1 matches at 8 bases. CDR1 is SQVTM and CDR2 is ANQGSEA in the germline V gene. The CDR3 is 15 residues long. J gave up 3 bases and V 7 bases, and 13 bases lay outside the gene matches. CDR3 sequence reads: CSAPSDRAGEETQYF. The CDR3 coding sequence is TGCAGCGCACCCTCGGACAGGGCAGGAGAAGAGACCCAGTACTTC.

V is TRBV5-1 and J is TRBJ1-1, with 8 bases identical to TRBD1. The CDR3 is made up of 14 amino acids. Germline values: CDR1 SGHRS, CDR2 YFSETQ. With 2 bases clipped from V and 7 bases from J, the junction kept 7 bases outside the gene matches. The CDR3 sequence is CASSLATGGGEAFF. In DNA form, the CDR3 reads TGCGCCAGCAGCTTAGCCACAGGGGGTGGTGAAGCTTTCTTT. Drawing the rest from reference TRBV5-1 and TRBJ1-1, the complete variable domain is KAGVTQTPRYLIKTRGQQVTLSCSPISGHRSVSWYQQTPGQGLQFLFEYFSETQRNKGNFPGRFSGRQFSNSRSEMNVSTLELGDSALYLCASSLATGGGEAFFGQGTRLTVV.

This clonotype was picked up many times. The chain links TRBV11-2 to TRBJ2-1, with D perhaps matching TRBD2 (6 bases). V lost 5 bases and J lost 0, with 14 bases in between. CDR1 is SGHAT and CDR2 is FQNNGV in the germline V gene. This CDR3 has 16 amino acids. Here the CDR3 DNA reads TGTGCCAGCAGCCGACTTAGCGGAAACTCCTACAATGAGCAGTTCTTC. It translates to CASSRLSGNSYNEQFF. The full variable domain, rest sourced from reference TRBV11-2 and TRBJ2-1, is EAGVAQSPRYKIIEKRQSVAFWCNPISGHATLYWYQQILGQGPKLLIQFQNNGVVDDSQLPKDRFSAERLKGVDSTLKIQPAKLEDSAVYLCASSRLSGNSYNEQFFGPGTRLTVL.

This clonotype was counted a few times. The chain uses TRBV7-2 and TRBJ2-5; 8 positions match TRBD2. Germline V lookup: CDR1 SGHTA, CDR2 FQGNSA. J lost 7 bases, V lost 1 base, and 14 bases had no gene match. This CDR3 is 17 amino acids long. In DNA form, the CDR3 reads TGTGCCAGCAGCTTAGTCTTCTGGCGGGGGGAACTGGTGACCCAGTACTTC. Translating it yields CASSLVFWRGELVTQYF.

Many counts were recorded for this clonotype. The rearrangement links TRBV5-1 to TRBJ2-2; TRBD2 might be the D (5 bases). Trimming took 0 bases from V and 5 from J, leaving 5 bases between them. This CDR3 spans 13 amino acids. Germline V lookup: CDR1 SGHRS, CDR2 YFSETQ. The CDR3 DNA follows: TGCGCCAGCAGCTTGGCGGGAACCGGGGAGCTGTTTTTT. This sequence encodes CASSLAGTGELFF. The variable domain in full, with the rest retrieved from reference TRBV5-1 and TRBJ2-2, is KAGVTQTPRYLIKTRGQQVTLSCSPISGHRSVSWYQQTPGQGLQFLFEYFSETQRNKGNFPGRFSGRQFSNSRSEMNVSTLELGDSALYLCASSLAGTGELFFGEGSRLTVL.

This clonotype was recorded a few times. The J gene is TRBJ1-2, the V gene TRBV11-1, with TRBD1 matching 7 bases. The CDR3 totals 14 residues. The V gene's germline CDR1 is SGHAT and CDR2 FQDESV (reference sequence). The junction had 11 bases not matched to a gene; V was cut back by 5 bases and J by 8 bases. Here the CDR3 DNA reads TGTGCCAGCAGCCCGGGACAGATTTTTGGAGGCTACACCTTC. Protein: CASSPGQIFGGYTF.